The T cell receptor beta chain under discussion was sequenced for a study of blood T cell repertoires in COVID-19. This clone was seen a handful of times. V was pared by 4 bases and J by 5 bases, with 24 bases between. Germline CDR1 is SGHRS and CDR2 is YFSETQ. The CDR3 covers 18 residues. TCRdb's table, derived via immunoSEQ multiplex PCR, lists solely in-frame clones and lacks some. This table holds 150,000 to 200,000 clones, more than 75% found once. The sample was peripheral blood. The chain recombines TRBV5-1 with TRBJ2-2; tentatively, D is TRBD2 (6 bases). This sequence was found in a human donor in a cohort sampled during active COVID-19. This CDR3 is CASSGEQVLMAGTGELFF. CDR3 nucleotides: TGCGCCAGCAGCGGCGAGCAGGTTCTAATGGCGGGGACCGGGGAGCTGTTTTTT. Full variable domain (missing parts from reference TRBV5-1 and TRBJ2-2): KAGVTQTPRYLIKTRGQQVTLSCSPISGHRSVSWYQQTPGQGLQFLFEYFSETQRNKGNFPGRFSGRQFSNSRSEMNVSTLELGDSALYLCASSGEQVLMAGTGELFFGEGSRLTVL.